This T cell receptor beta chain is from a study of T cells in Graves' hyperthyroidism and ophthalmopathy. Amplification of TCR beta CDR3 regions used RNA as the template. HTBI primers were employed in a first-round RT-PCR of the TCR CDR3. TCRdb redid the calling of the multiplex PCR reads with MiXCR, one entry per CDR3 protein. Of 400,000 to 550,000 distinct CDR3 sequences listed, around 14% are singletons. Germline loops: CDR1 SGHVS, CDR2 FQNEAQ. The CDR3 length is 13 residues. Trimming took off 1 base at V and 2 bases at J, with 3 bases between the two ends. This clonotype has a count of ten or more. Its specificity is not known. Study-level results: A model using 13 V-J features told ophthalmopathy apart from stable hyperthyroidism.

Uncontrolled infection, other autoimmune disease, pregnancy or lactation disqualified patients from enrolment. The authors took PBMCs from 10 ml fresh peripheral blood. The sequence was collected from a woman under 30 with Graves' hyperthyroidism. Sequenced: blood. V gene TRBV7-8 combines with J gene TRBJ1-3, with D unclear. Here the CDR3 DNA reads TGTGCCAGCAGCTTAGTCGCTGGAAACACCATATATTTT. Translated, it gives CASSLVAGNTIYF.